Listed here is a single T cell receptor (beta chain). No antigen is known for it. The data derive from a study of response to subunit inactivated influenza vaccine. Study results and caveats: It was the authors' suggestion that each seasonal influenza vaccination recruits few new T cells.

The ends were cut back, 4 bases at V and 3 bases at J, with 7 bases in the middle. Germline-derived CDR1 and CDR2 are DFQATT and SNEGSKA (reference sequence). This CDR3 contains 11 residues. TCRdb re-derived calls from the RT-PCR reads in MiXCR, one entry per CDR3 protein. The data show 700,000 to 800,000 distinct CDR3 sequences, 15% to 20% seen once. Sequences were derived from PBMCs from blood, sampled about 5 days after vaccination. The clonotype was recovered from a man aged 50 to 59 who received an inactivated influenza vaccine. The V and J genes are TRBV20-1 and TRBJ2-7; the D is unclear. As DNA, the CDR3 is TGCAGTGCTAACCTAATCTACGAGCAGTACTTC. Its translation: CSANLIYEQYF.